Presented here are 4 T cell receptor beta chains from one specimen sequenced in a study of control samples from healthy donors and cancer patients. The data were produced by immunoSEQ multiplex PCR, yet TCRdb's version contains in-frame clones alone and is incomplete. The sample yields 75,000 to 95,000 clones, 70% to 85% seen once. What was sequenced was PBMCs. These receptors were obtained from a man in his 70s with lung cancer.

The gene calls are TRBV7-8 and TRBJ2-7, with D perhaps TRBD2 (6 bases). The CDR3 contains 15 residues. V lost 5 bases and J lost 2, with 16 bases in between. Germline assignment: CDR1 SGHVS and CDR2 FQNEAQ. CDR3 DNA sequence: TGTGCCAGCAGCCCCCGTGGGGGGACCCCCTACGAGCAGTACTTC. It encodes CASSPRGGTPYEQYF. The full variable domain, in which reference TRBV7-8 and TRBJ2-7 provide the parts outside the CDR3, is GAGVSQSPRYKVAKRGQDVALRCDPISGHVSLFWYQQALGQGPEFLTYFQNEAQLDKSGLPSDRFFAERPEGSVSTLKIQRTQQEDSAVYLCASSPRGGTPYEQYFGPGTRLTVT.

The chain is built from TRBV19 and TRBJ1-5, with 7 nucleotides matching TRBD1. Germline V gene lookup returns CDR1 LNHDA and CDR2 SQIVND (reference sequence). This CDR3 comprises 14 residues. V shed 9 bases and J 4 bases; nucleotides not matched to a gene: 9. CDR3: CASGRTGLNQPQHF. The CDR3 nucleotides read TGTGCCAGCGGGAGGACAGGCCTTAATCAGCCCCAGCATTTT.

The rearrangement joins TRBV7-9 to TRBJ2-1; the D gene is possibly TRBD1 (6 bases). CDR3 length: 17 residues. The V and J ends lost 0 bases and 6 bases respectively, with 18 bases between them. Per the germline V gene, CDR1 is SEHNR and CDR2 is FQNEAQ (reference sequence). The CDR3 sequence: CASSLASHREELNEQFF. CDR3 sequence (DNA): TGTGCCAGCAGCTTAGCGTCGCACAGGGAAGAGCTCAATGAGCAGTTCTTC.

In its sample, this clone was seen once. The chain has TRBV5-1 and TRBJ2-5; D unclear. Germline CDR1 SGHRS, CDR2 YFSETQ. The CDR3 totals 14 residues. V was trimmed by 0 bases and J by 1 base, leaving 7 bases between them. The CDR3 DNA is TGCGCCAGCAGCTTGGAGGGTATCCAAGAGACCCAGTACTTC. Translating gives CASSLEGIQETQYF.